One sample yielded the 26 T cell receptor beta chains listed below, sequenced in a study of somatic mutations in cytotoxic T cells in rheumatoid arthritis. Method: immunoSEQ multiplex PCR; TCRdb's copy keeps in-frame clones and lacks some. The sample contains about 20,000 clones, 70% to 85% of which appear only once. Material for sequencing was CD8+ T cells sorted from blood. These receptors came from a man aged 60-69 years in good health.

This clone is medium-sized (0.01 to 0.1%). V is TRBV19 and J is TRBJ2-5, with 10 bases matching TRBD2. The CDR3 totals 13 residues. CDR1 is LNHDA, CDR2 SQIVND, per germline (reference sequence). V lost 6 bases and J lost 6; bases outside the gene matches: 4. The CDR3 nucleotides read TGTGCCAGTAGCCCGGGACTAGCGAAGACCCAGTACTTC. Amino acid sequence: CASSPGLAKTQYF.

The V gene is TRBV14, the J gene TRBJ2-5; 10 nucleotides align to TRBD2. Near its end, the DNA agrees better with TRBJ2-7, so the J call may be wrong. The CDR3 is 14 residues long. Germline CDR1 reads SGHDN; CDR2 reads FVKESK. This CDR3 is CASSPGTSAYEQYF. The CDR3 DNA follows: TGTGCCAGCAGTCCCGGGACTAGCGCCTACGAGCAGTACTTC.

The V and J genes are TRBV5-1 and TRBJ2-7; 10 positions match TRBD2. Germline CDR1 is SGHRS and CDR2 is YFSETQ. The V gene end was trimmed by 4 bases and the J gene end by 3 bases; junction bases not matched to a gene: 7. The CDR3 totals 15 residues. The chain's CDR3 is CASSRTSGAYYEQYF. CDR3 in DNA: TGCGCCAGCAGCCGGACTAGCGGAGCATACTACGAGCAGTACTTC. The complete variable domain, with remaining parts taken from reference TRBV5-1 and TRBJ2-7, reads KAGVTQTPRYLIKTRGQQVTLSCSPISGHRSVSWYQQTPGQGLQFLFEYFSETQRNKGNFPGRFSGRQFSNSRSEMNVSTLELGDSALYLCASSRTSGAYYEQYFGPGTRLTVT.

A few counts support this clone. The chain has TRBV5-8 and TRBJ2-7; 9 bases align to TRBD1. Germline loops: CDR1 SGHTS, CDR2 YDEGEE. V dropped 0 bases and J dropped 6; count of bases not matched to a gene: 7. The CDR3 runs to 15 residues. The CDR3 DNA follows: TGTGCCAGCAGCTTGGGGGACAGGGCGGTGTTCGAGCAGTACTTC. Protein sequence: CASSLGDRAVFEQYF. Full variable domain (rest looked up from reference TRBV5-8 and TRBJ2-7): EAGVTQSPTHLIKTRGQQATLRCSPISGHTSVYWYQQALGLGLQFLLWYDEGEERNRGNFPPRFSGRQFPNYSSELNVNALELEDSALYLCASSLGDRAVFEQYFGPGTRLTVT.

The chain recombines TRBV5-1 with TRBJ2-5; TRBD1 aligns across 8 bases. Germline V lookup: CDR1 SGHRS, CDR2 YFSETQ. The ends lost 2 bases at V and 5 bases at J; junction bases unmatched: 8. The CDR3 spans 15 residues. CDR3 in amino acids: CASSFYQGAGETQYF. The DNA of the CDR3 is TGCGCCAGCAGCTTCTATCAGGGGGCTGGGGAGACCCAGTACTTC.

This clone came up a few times. V is TRBV5-6 and J is TRBJ2-6; a weak D match, TRBD2 (5 bases). CDR3 size: 15 residues. V was trimmed by 0 bases and J by 4 bases, leaving 8 bases between them. CDR1 is SGHDT and CDR2 is YYEEEE in the germline V gene. The CDR3 sequence: CASSLETGGANVLTF. The CDR3 bases are TGTGCCAGCAGCTTGGAGACGGGAGGGGCCAACGTCCTGACTTTC. The full variable domain, its missing parts supplied by reference TRBV5-6 and TRBJ2-6, is DAGVTQSPTHLIKTRGQQVTLRCSPKSGHDTVSWYQQALGQGPQFIFQYYEEEERQRGNFPDRFSGHQFPNYSSELNVNALLLGDSALYLCASSLETGGANVLTFGAGSRLTVL.

This chain joins TRBV2 and TRBJ2-2; 9 nucleotides match TRBD1. CDR3 length equals 13 residues. The trim removed 3 bases at V and 8 bases at J, leaving 1 base unmatched. Per germline, CDR1 SNHLY and CDR2 FYNNEI. Written as DNA, the CDR3 is TGTGCCAGCAGTGAGGGGACAGGGGGGGAGCTGTTTTTT. Translating it yields CASSEGTGGELFF.

The chain carries TRBV27 and TRBJ1-2, with 8 bases fitting TRBD1. Germline V gives CDR1 MNHEY, CDR2 SMNVEV (reference sequence). This CDR3 comprises 15 residues. V was pared by 0 bases and J by 4 bases, with 4 bases of the junction left unmatched. This CDR3 is CASSLSAGGGYGYTF. The CDR3 DNA reads TGTGCCAGCAGTTTATCGGCAGGGGGCGGCTATGGCTACACCTTC.

The V call is TRBV7-6, the J call TRBJ2-2; D is unresolved. Germline assignment: CDR1 SGHVS and CDR2 FNYEAQ. The CDR3 contains 15 residues. The V and J ends lost 3 bases and 4 bases respectively, with 12 bases between them. In DNA, the CDR3 is TGTGCCAGCAGCTTTTCGTCAGGAAGCACCGGGGAGCTGTTTTTT. This sequence encodes CASSFSSGSTGELFF.

This clone has only one observation. The chain uses TRBV5-4 and TRBJ2-1; TRBD2 agrees at 8 bases. Germline CDR1 reads SGHNT; CDR2 reads YYREEE (reference sequence). The CDR3 is 17 amino acids. After removal of 0 bases from V and 3 bases from J, the junction contained 8 bases not matched to a gene. Written as DNA, the CDR3 is TGTGCCAGCAGCTTGGAAGGTAGCGGGATCTTCTACAATGAGCAGTTCTTC. Translation gives CASSLEGSGIFYNEQFF.

This clone appeared a few times. The chain has TRBV6-1 and TRBJ2-3; no firm D call. The CDR3 sequence is 14 residues long. Germline CDR1 is MNHNS and CDR2 is SASEGT. The V end was cut by 3 bases, the J end by 5 bases, with 12 bases between. The CDR3 loop reads CASSDGLDGDTQYF. The DNA of the CDR3 is TGTGCCAGCAGTGATGGGCTGGATGGAGATACGCAGTATTTT.

This chain links TRBV6-1 with TRBJ2-7; 10 nucleotides match TRBD2. Germline-derived CDR1 and CDR2 are MNHNS and SASEGT. Trimming at V came to 3 bases and at J to 2 bases, leaving 4 bases not matched to a gene. The CDR3 length is 15 residues. CDR3 bases: TGTGCCAGCAGTGATGTAGCGGGAGGACCCTACGAGCAGTACTTC. Translating gives CASSDVAGGPYEQYF.

The rearrangement links TRBV6-5 to TRBJ2-2; unclear D gene. The V and J ends lost 10 bases and 1 base respectively, with 7 bases between them. The germline CDR1 and CDR2 sequences are MNHEY and SVGAGI. The CDR3 covers 12 residues. In nucleotides, the CDR3 is TGTGCCACCGAGAAGAACACCGGGGAGCTGTTTTTT. As protein: CATEKNTGELFF.

The chain carries TRBV15 and TRBJ2-3, with a possible D match to TRBD1 (5 bases). The ends were cut back, 3 bases at V and 2 bases at J, with 15 bases in the middle. The CDR3 extends over 16 amino acids. Germline V CDR1 and CDR2: LNHNV, YYDKDF (reference sequence). CDR3 loop: CATSSGQGDTTDTQYF. CDR3 coding DNA: TGTGCCACCAGCAGTGGGCAGGGCGATACCACAGATACGCAGTATTTT. Complete variable domain (other parts from reference TRBV15 and TRBJ2-3): DAMVIQNPRYQVTQFGKPVTLSCSQTLNHNVMYWYQQKSSQAPKLLFHYYDKDFNNEADTPDNFQSRRPNTSFCFLDIRSPGLGDTAMYLCATSSGQGDTTDTQYFGPGTRLTVL.

This chain links TRBV7-8 with TRBJ2-7; 8 bases fit TRBD1. Trimming at V came to 3 bases and at J to 5 bases, leaving 3 bases not matched to a gene. This CDR3 contains 13 residues. CDR1 and CDR2 from the germline V gene are SGHVS and FQNEAQ. DNA for the CDR3: TGTGCCAGCAGCTTCACAGGGGGTAACGAGCAGTACTTC. Amino acids: CASSFTGGNEQYF. Full variable domain (rest looked up from reference TRBV7-8 and TRBJ2-7): GAGVSQSPRYKVAKRGQDVALRCDPISGHVSLFWYQQALGQGPEFLTYFQNEAQLDKSGLPSDRFFAERPEGSVSTLKIQRTQQEDSAVYLCASSFTGGNEQYFGPGTRLTVT.

The sample holds a few counts of this clone. This chain uses TRBV4-3 with TRBJ2-1; maybe TRBD2 (5 bases). The CDR3 consists of 14 residues. CDR1 LGHNA and CDR2 YSLEER come from the germline V gene. The V and J ends lost 0 bases and 9 bases respectively, with 12 bases between them. The CDR3 nucleotides read TGCGCCAGCAGCCAAGATGGGCTAGCTGGTGAGCAGTTCTTC. Its protein product is CASSQDGLAGEQFF.

The V gene is TRBV9, the J gene TRBJ2-7; 9 nucleotides match TRBD1. The germline gives CDR1 SGDLS, CDR2 YYNGEE. The CDR3 extends over 15 amino acids. The ends lost 0 bases at V and 0 bases at J; junction bases unmatched: 1. This chain's CDR3 is CASSVGTGVSYEQYF. CDR3 in DNA: TGTGCCAGCAGCGTAGGGACAGGGGTCTCCTACGAGCAGTACTTC.

The V gene is TRBV30, the J gene TRBJ2-2; the match to TRBD1 covers 9 bases. V was pared by 2 bases and J by 6 bases, with 4 bases of the junction left unmatched. Germline CDR1 GTSNPN, CDR2 SVGIG (reference sequence). The CDR3 runs 14 residues. The CDR3 nucleotides are TGTGCCTGGAGTACAGGGGGCGTAGCCGGGGAGCTGTTTTTT. Its translation is CAWSTGGVAGELFF.

The rearrangement links TRBV27 to TRBJ2-5, with D tentatively TRBD1 (6 bases). The J call could be wrong; TRBJ2-7 is a better fit for the DNA end. This CDR3 contains 14 residues. Germline V gene lookup returns CDR1 MNHEY and CDR2 SMNVEV (reference sequence). The CDR3 sequence: CASSPSGTQYEQYF. The CDR3 DNA sequence: TGTGCCAGCAGTCCATCCGGGACACAGTACGAGCAGTACTTC.

The chain joins TRBV2 to TRBJ2-5, with 9 bases identical to TRBD2. CDR1 and CDR2 from the germline V gene are SNHLY and FYNNEI. This CDR3 has 17 residues. The trim removed 2 bases at V and 3 bases at J, leaving 10 bases unmatched. CDR3 protein: CASSEYGGSGGEETQYF. DNA of the CDR3: TGTGCCAGCAGTGAATACGGGGGTAGCGGGGGAGAAGAGACCCAGTACTTC.

V and J are TRBV5-1 and TRBJ2-7, with D perhaps matching TRBD1 (5 bases). The CDR3 has 12 amino acids. Trimming took off 0 bases at V and 7 bases at J, with 8 bases between the two ends. CDR1 is SGHRS, CDR2 YFSETQ, per germline. CDR3 in DNA: TGCGCCAGCAGCTTGGACAGGAGTGAGCAGTACTTC. Translating it yields CASSLDRSEQYF. The full variable domain, in which reference TRBV5-1 and TRBJ2-7 provide the parts outside the CDR3, is KAGVTQTPRYLIKTRGQQVTLSCSPISGHRSVSWYQQTPGQGLQFLFEYFSETQRNKGNFPGRFSGRQFSNSRSEMNVSTLELGDSALYLCASSLDRSEQYFGPGTRLTVT.

The chain has TRBV6-1 and TRBJ2-7, with D maybe TRBD1 (5 bases). Trimming cost V 6 bases and J 6 bases, with 15 bases left between them. This CDR3 comprises 13 residues. Germline assignment: CDR1 MNHNS and CDR2 SASEGT. This chain's CDR3 is CASSQGRGSEQYF. The CDR3 bases are TGTGCCAGCAGCCAGGGAAGGGGTAGCGAGCAGTACTTC.

This clone has a handful of counts. The chain has TRBV4-2 and TRBJ2-1; 10 nucleotides align to TRBD2. This CDR3 comprises 16 residues. The ends lost 4 bases at V and 5 bases at J; junction bases unmatched: 8. Germline V lookup: CDR1 LGHNA, CDR2 YNFKEQ. The CDR3 is CASSPSASGGDNEQFF. The DNA of the CDR3 is TGTGCCAGCAGCCCCTCGGCTAGCGGGGGTGACAATGAGCAGTTCTTC.

Relative to its sample, this clone is medium-sized. The chain links TRBV29-1 to TRBJ2-3; D possibly corresponds to TRBD2 (6 bases). CDR1 SQVTM and CDR2 ANQGSEA come from the germline V gene. Trimming took 7 bases from V and 3 from J, leaving 17 bases between them. The CDR3 sequence is 14 residues long. The CDR3 DNA follows: TGCAGCGCCGTAGCGGTAGTAGGGACAGATACGCAGTATTTT. This codes for CSAVAVVGTDTQYF.

J is TRBJ2-3 and V is TRBV9; 9 bases fit TRBD1. V was clipped by 3 bases and J by 8 bases; unmatched bases: 10. The CDR3 consists of 15 residues. Germline V CDR1 and CDR2: SGDLS, YYNGEE. CDR3 DNA sequence: TGTGCCAGCAGCGCCCCGGACAGGGGATGGAGTACGCAGTATTTT. Translating it yields CASSAPDRGWSTQYF.

The V and J genes are TRBV4-1 and TRBJ2-2; 9 positions agree with TRBD1. Germline assignment: CDR1 MGHRA and CDR2 YSYEKL. After removal of 4 bases from V and 4 bases from J, the junction contained 7 bases not matched to a gene. The CDR3 extends over 16 amino acids. The CDR3 coding sequence is TGCGCCAGCAGCCCCGGACAGGGGAAACCCACCGGGGAGCTGTTTTTT. Protein product: CASSPGQGKPTGELFF.